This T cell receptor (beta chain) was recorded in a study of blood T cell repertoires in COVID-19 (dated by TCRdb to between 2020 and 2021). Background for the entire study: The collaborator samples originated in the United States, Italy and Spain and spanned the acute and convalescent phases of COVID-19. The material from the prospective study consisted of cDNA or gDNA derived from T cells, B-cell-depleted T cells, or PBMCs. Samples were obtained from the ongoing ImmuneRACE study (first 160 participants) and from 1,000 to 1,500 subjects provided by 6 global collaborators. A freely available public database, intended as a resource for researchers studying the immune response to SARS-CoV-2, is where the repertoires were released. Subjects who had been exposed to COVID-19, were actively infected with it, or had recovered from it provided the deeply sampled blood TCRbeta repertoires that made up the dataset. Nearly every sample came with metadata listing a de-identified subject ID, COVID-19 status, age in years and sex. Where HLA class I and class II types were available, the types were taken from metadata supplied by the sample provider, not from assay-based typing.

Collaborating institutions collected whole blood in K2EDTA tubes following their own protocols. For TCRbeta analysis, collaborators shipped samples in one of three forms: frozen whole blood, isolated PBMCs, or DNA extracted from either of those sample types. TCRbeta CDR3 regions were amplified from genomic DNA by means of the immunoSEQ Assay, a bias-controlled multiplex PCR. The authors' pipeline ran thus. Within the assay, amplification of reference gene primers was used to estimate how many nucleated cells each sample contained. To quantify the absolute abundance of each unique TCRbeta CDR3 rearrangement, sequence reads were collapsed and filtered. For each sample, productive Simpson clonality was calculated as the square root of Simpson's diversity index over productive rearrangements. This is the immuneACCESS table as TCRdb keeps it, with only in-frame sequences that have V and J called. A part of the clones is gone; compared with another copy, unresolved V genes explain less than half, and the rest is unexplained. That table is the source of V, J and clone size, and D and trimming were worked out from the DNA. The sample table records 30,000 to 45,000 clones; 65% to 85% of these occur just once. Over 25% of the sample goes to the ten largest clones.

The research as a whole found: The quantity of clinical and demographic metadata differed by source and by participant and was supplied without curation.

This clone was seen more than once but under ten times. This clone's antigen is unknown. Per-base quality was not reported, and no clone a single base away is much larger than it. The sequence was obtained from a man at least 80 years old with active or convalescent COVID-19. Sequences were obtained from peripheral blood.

The CDR3 corresponds to CASSLFQTTNEKLFF. The DNA sequence is TGTGCCAGCAGCTTGTTCCAGACAACTAATGAAAAACTGTTTTTT. Recombination joined TRBV5-6 with TRBJ1-4, with no reliable assignment of the D segment. CDR1 and CDR2 are drawn from the germline V gene: SGHDT, YYEEEE. The V end loses 1 base and the J end loses 0 bases, and a stretch of 7 bases separates them. From cysteine to phenylalanine, the CDR3 is 15 amino acids long. The retained sequence is limited to the CDR3, 45 bases, with the frame set at the first base.